This T cell receptor (beta chain) appears in the sequencing data of a study of cytomegalovirus exposure and HLA in healthy donors. V was pared by 4 bases and J by 8 bases, with 17 bases between. This CDR3 is 14 amino acids long. Germline values: CDR1 SGHDN, CDR2 FVKESK. PCR was performed using 60 Vbeta and 13 Jbeta primers. Profiled with immunoSEQ multiplex PCR; TCRdb holds only in-frame clones, not every one. The sample contains roughly 150,000 clones, over 75% of which appear only once. V is TRBV14 and J is TRBJ2-5, with D possibly matching TRBD1 (5 bases). The sequence derives from a female donor in good health and CMV-seronegative. The sequenced material came from PBMCs. The CDR3 coding sequence is TGTGCCAGCAGCCCGGGTGGGGCGGACGCCACCCAGTACTTC. Protein product: CASSPGGADATQYF.